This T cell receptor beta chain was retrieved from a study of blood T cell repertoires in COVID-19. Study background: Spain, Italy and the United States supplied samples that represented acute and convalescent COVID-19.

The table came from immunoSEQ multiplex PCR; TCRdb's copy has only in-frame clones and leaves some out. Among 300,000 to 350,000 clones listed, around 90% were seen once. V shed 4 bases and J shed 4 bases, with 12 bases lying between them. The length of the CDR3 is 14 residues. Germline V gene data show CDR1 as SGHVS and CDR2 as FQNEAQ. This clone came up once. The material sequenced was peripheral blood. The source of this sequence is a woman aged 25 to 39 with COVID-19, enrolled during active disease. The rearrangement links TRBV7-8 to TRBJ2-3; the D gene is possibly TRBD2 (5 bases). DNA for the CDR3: TGTGCCAGCAGCTGGGAGTTTCGAGCAGATACGCAGTATTTT. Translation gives CASSWEFRADTQYF.